This TCR beta chain comes out of a study of PD-L1 blockade in urothelial cancer. Assay used: immunoSEQ multiplex PCR; TCRdb lists only in-frame clones, some missing. The sample carries more than 75,000 clones, over 90% recorded once. The CDR3 contains 15 residues. In germline, CDR1 is SGHNT, CDR2 YYREEE (reference sequence). Trimming removed 2 bases from V and 4 bases from J; junction bases left unmatched: 5. This clonotype originated in a man in his 60s with urothelial cancer. Sequenced here: PBMCs, sampled around atezolizumab (anti-PD-L1) treatment. The chain combines TRBV5-4 with TRBJ2-5; 10 positions match TRBD2. The CDR3 reads CASSLGASGGETQYF. In DNA, the CDR3 is TGTGCCAGCAGCTTAGGAGCTAGCGGGGGAGAGACCCAGTACTTC.